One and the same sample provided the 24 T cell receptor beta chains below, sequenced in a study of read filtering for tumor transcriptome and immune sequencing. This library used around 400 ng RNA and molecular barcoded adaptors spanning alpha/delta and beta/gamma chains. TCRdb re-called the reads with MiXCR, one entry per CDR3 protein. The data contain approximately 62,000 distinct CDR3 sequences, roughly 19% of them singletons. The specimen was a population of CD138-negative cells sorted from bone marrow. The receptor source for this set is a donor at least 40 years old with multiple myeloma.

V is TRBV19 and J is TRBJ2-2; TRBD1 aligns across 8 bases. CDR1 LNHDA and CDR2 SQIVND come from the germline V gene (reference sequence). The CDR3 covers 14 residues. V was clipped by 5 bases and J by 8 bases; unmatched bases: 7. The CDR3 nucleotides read TGTGCCAGTAGTGCAGGACAGGGTACTGGGGAGCTGTTTTTT. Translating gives CASSAGQGTGELFF. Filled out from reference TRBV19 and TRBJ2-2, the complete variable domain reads DGGITQSPKYLFRKEGQNVTLSCEQNLNHDAMYWYRQDPGQGLRLIYYSQIVNDFQKGDIAEGYSVSREKKESFPLTVTSAQKNPTAFYLCASSAGQGTGELFFGEGSRLTVL.

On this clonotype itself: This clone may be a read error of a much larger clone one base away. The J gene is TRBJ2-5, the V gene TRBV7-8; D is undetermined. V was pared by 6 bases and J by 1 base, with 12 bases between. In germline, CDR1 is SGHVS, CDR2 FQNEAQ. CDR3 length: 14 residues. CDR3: CASRSGWPQETQYF. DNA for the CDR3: TGTGCCAGCAGATCTGGGTGGCCCCAAGAGACCCAGTACTTC.

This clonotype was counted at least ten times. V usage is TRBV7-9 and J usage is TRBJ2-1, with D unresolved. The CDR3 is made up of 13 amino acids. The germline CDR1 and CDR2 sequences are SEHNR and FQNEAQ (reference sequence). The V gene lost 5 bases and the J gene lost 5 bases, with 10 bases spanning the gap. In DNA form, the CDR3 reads TGTGCCAGCAGCCATACTGGGGACAATGAGCAGTTCTTC. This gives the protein CASSHTGDNEQFF.

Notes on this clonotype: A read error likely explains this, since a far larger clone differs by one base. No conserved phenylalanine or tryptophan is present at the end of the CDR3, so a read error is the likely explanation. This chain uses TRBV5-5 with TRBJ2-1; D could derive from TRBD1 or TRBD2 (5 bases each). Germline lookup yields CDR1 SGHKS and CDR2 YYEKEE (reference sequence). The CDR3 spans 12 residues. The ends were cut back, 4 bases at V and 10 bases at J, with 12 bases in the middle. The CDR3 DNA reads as TGTGCCAGCAGCCGGGGCCTACCAGAGCAGTTCCTC. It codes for CASSRGLPEQFL.

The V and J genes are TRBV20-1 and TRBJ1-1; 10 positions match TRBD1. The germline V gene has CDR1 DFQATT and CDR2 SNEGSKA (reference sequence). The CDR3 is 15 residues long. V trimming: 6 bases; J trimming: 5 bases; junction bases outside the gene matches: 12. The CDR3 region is CSARSRDRGGTEAFF. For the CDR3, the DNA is TGCAGTGCCCGTAGCCGGGACAGGGGAGGAACTGAAGCTTTCTTT.

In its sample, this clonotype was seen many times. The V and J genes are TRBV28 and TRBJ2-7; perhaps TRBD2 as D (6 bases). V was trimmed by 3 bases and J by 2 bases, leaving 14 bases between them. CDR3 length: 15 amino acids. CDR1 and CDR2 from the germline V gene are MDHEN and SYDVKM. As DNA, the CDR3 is TGTGCCAGCAGTTTTAAGGGCTCTAGCGCCTACGAGCAGTACTTC. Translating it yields CASSFKGSSAYEQYF.

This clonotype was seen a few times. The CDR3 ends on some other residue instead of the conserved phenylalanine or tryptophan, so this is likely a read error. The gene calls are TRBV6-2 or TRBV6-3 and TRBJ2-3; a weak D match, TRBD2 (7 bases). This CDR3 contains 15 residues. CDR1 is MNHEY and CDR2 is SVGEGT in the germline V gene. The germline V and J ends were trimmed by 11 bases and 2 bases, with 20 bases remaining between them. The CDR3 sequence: CAAEAGGGTTDTQYL. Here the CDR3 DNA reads TGTGCCGCGGAGGCGGGCGGGGGCACCACAGATACGCAGTATCTT.

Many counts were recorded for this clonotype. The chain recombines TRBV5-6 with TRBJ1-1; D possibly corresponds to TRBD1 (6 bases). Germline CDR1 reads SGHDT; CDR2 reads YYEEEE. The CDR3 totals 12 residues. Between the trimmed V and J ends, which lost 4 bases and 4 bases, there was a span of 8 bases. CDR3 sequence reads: CASSQGFTEAFF. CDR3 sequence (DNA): TGTGCCAGCAGCCAGGGGTTCACTGAAGCTTTCTTT.

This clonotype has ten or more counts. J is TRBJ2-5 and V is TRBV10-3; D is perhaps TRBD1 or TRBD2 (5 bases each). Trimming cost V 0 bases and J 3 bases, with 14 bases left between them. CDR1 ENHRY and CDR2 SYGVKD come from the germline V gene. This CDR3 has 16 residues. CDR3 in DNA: TGTGCCATCAGTGAGTCGATCGGGACGGGTAAAGAGACCCAGTACTTC. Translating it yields CAISESIGTGKETQYF.

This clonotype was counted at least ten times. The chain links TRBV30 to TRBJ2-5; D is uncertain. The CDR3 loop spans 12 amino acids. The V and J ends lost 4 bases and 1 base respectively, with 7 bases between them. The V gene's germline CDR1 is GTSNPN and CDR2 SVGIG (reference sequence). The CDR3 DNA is TGTGCCTGGACCTTGTCCCAAGAGACCCAGTACTTC. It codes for CAWTLSQETQYF.

This chain's CDR3 is CASSLGGGPMDTQYF. CDR3 nucleotides: TGTGCCAGTAGTCTCGGGGGGGGTCCAATGGATACGCAGTATTTT. V gene TRBV19 combines with J gene TRBJ2-3; TRBD2 agrees at 8 bases. The CDR3 totals 15 residues. J was trimmed by 6 bases and V by 5 bases; bases with no gene match: 10. The V gene's germline CDR1 is LNHDA and CDR2 SQIVND (reference sequence).

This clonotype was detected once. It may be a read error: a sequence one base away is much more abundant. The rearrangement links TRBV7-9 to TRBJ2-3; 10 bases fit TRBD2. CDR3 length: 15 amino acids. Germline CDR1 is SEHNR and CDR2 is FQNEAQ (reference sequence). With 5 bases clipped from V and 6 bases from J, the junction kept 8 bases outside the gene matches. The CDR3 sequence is CASSHGGLAVDTQYF. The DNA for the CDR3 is TGTGCCAGCAGCCACGGAGGACTAGCGGTTGATACGCAGTATTTT.

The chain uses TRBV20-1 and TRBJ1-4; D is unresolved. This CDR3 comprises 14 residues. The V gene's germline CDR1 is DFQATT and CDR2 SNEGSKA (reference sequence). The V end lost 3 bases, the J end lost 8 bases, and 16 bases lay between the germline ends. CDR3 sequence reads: CSASGGPGDEKLFF. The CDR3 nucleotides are TGCAGTGCTAGCGGTGGACCGGGAGACGAAAAACTGTTTTTT.

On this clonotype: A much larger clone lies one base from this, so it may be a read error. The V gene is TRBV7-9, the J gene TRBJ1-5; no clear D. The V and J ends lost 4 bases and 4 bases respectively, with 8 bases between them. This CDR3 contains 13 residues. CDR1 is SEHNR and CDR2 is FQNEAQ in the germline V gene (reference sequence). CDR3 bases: TGTGCCAGCAGCTGGAATTTTAATCAGCCCCAGCATTTT. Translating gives CASSWNFNQPQHF.

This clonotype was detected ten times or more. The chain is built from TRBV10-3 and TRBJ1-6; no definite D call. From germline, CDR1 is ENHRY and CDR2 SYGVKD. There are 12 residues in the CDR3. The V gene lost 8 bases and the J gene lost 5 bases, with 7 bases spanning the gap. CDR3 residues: CAIGRDNSPLHF. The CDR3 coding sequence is TGTGCCATCGGGAGGGATAATTCACCCCTCCACTTT.

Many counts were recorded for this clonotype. The CDR3 DNA reads TGCAGTGCTAGGGGGGACAGGAGCTCCTACGAGCAGTACTTC. This translates into CSARGDRSSYEQYF. This chain joins TRBV20-1 and TRBJ2-7; TRBD1 matches 8 bases. J gave up 0 bases and V 3 bases, and 4 bases lay outside the gene matches. The germline gives CDR1 DFQATT, CDR2 SNEGSKA (reference sequence). The CDR3 length is 14 residues.

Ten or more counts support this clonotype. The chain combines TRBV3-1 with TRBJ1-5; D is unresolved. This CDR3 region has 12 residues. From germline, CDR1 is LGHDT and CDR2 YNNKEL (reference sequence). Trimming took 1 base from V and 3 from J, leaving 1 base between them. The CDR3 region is CASSQANQPQHF. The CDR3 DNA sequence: TGTGCCAGCAGCCAAGCCAATCAGCCCCAGCATTTT.

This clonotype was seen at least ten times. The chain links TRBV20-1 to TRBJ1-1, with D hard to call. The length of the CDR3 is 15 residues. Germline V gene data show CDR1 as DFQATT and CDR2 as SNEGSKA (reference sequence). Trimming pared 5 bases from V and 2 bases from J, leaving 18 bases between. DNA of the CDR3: TGCAGTGCTGGTGGGCTGACGGGTACTAACACTGAAGCTTTCTTT. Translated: CSAGGLTGTNTEAFF.

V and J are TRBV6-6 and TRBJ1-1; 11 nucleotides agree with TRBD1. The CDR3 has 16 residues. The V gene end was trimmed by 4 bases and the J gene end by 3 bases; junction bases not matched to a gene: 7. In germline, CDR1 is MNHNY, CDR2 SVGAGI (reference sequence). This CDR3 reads CASSSTGTGGYTEAFF. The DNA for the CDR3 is TGTGCCAGCAGTTCCACCGGGACAGGGGGTTACACTGAAGCTTTCTTT.

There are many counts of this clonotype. CDR3 bases: TGTGCCAGCAGTGAAGCGCCGGCATCCCGAAAACTGTTTTTT. It translates to CASSEAPASRKLFF. The J gene is TRBJ1-4, the V gene TRBV2; D is unresolved. The V gene lost 0 bases and the J gene lost 10 bases, with 12 bases spanning the gap. The CDR3 spans 14 residues. The germline CDR1 and CDR2 sequences are SNHLY and FYNNEI.

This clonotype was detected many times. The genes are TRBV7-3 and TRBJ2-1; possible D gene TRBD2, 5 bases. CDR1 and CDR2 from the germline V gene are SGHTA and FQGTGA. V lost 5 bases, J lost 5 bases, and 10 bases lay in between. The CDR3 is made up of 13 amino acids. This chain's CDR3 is CASSNTGNNEQFF. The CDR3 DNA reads TGTGCCAGCAGCAACACCGGGAACAATGAGCAGTTCTTC. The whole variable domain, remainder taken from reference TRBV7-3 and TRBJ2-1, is GAGVSQTPSNKVTEKGKYVELRCDPISGHTALYWYRQSLGQGPEFLIYFQGTGAADDSGLPNDRFFAVRPEGSVSTLKIQRTERGDSAVYLCASSNTGNNEQFFGPGTRLTVL.

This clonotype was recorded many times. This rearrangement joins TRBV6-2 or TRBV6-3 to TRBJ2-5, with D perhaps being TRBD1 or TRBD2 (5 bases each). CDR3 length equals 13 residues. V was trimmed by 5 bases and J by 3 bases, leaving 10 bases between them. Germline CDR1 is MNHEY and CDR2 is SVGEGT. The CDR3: CASSGLGEETQYF. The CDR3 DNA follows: TGTGCCAGCAGTGGACTGGGGGAAGAGACCCAGTACTTC.

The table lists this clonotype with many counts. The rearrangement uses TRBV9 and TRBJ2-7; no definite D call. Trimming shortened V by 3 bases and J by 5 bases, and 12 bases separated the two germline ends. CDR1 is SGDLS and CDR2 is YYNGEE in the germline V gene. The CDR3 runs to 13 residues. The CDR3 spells CASSALGINEQYF. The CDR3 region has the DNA TGTGCCAGCAGCGCCCTAGGGATCAACGAGCAGTACTTC.

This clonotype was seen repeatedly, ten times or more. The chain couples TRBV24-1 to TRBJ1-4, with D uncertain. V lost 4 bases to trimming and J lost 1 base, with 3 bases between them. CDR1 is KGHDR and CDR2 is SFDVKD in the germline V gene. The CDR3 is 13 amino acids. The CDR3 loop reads CATSDRTNEKLFF. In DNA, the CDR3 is TGTGCCACCAGTGACAGAACTAATGAAAAACTGTTTTTT.